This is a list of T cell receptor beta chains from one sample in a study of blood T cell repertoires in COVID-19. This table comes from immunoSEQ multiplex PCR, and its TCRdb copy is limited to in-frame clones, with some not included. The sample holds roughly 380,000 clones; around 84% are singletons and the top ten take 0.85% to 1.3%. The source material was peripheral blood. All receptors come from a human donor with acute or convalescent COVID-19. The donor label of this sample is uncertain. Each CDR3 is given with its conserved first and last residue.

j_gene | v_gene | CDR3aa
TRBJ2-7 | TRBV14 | CASSQDLQATYEQYF
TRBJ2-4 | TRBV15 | CATSRDSGGRGNIQYF
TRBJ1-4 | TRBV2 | CARSGATNEKLFF
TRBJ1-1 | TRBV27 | CASSLVRNTEAFF
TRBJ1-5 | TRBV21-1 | CASSRTGGCGQPQHF
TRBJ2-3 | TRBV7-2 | CASSLEAAETHTQYF
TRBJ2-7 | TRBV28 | CASSLASSGKYEQYF
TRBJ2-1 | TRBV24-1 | CATSDSDRESYNEQFF
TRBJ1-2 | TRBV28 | CASSSPRTAGAYGYTF
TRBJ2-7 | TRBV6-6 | CASSYRLAGEQYF
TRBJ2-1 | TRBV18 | CASSLGDDEQFF
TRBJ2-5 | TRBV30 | CAWSGGGGVKTQYF
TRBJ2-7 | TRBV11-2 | CASSFFRGEETYEQYF
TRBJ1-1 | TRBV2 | CASSGGQGLTEAFF
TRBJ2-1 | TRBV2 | CASSLGQGAYNEQFF
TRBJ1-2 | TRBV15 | CATSGGLSRGYTF
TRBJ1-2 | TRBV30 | CAQQDYGYTF
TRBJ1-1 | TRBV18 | CASSPTQNTEAFF